The text below deals with one T cell receptor (beta chain). The data were taken from a study of T cells expressing NK-cell markers. The CDR3 sequence is 12 residues long. Germline V CDR1 and CDR2: MGHRA, YSYEKL. TCRdb reprocessed the 5' RACE reads and stores each CDR3 protein as one record, lacking DNA. The specimen's table records some 110,000 distinct CDR3 sequences. The receptor's source is a woman between 18 and 70 years old in good health. The chain employs TRBV4-1 and TRBJ2-1. Sequenced material: blood T cells: a sorted CD56 or NKG2C T cell subset, CD4+ or CD8+ T cells, or bulk PBMC T cells (not recorded which). CDR3: CASSQTNNEQFF.